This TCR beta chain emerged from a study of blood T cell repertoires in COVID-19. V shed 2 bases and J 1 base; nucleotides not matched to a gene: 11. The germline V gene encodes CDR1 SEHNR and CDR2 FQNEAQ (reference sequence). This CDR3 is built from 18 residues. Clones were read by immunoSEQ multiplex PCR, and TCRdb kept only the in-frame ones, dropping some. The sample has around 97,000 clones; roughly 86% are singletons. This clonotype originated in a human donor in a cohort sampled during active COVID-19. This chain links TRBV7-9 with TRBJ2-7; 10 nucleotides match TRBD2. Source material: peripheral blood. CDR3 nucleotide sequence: TGTGCCAGCAGCTTAAATAACAGAGCAGCGGGAGGGTCCTACGAGCAGTACTTC. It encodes CASSLNNRAAGGSYEQYF.